This T cell receptor beta chain was captured by sequencing in a study of beta chain features in type 1 diabetes. Study as a whole: Patients shared similar age, gender and cell yields with healthy donors.

The investigators reverse transcribed all of the isolated RNA, so they sequenced expressed TCRB transcripts. Naive, central memory and regulatory T cell samples produced a mean of about 3.5 million reads. The repertoire was sequenced with immunoSEQ multiplex PCR; TCRdb's copy has only in-frame clones and lacks some. The sample lists hundreds of thousands of clones, roughly 13% occurring once. The study's findings and limits: Type 1 diabetes patients had TCRB CDR3s that were shorter (moderately but significantly so) in all four CD4+ subsets. Naive, central memory and regulatory TCRB repertoires appeared more similar among patients than healthy donors.

This clone occurred a few times. Its antigen is not identified. The CDR3 is 14 residues long. The germline CDR1 and CDR2 sequences are GTSNPN and SVGIG (reference sequence). J was trimmed by 4 bases and V by 2 bases; bases with no gene match: 5. The receptor comes from a man younger than 35 in good health. The rearrangement joins TRBV30 to TRBJ2-3; 8 bases are a match to TRBD2. Sequencing was carried out using naive CD4+ T cells from blood. As DNA, the CDR3 is TGTGCCTGGAGTTTGCGGGGGGCCCCAGATACGCAGTATTTT. Translated: CAWSLRGAPDTQYF.